The rows below give T cell receptor beta chains drawn from one sample of a study of blood T cells in healthy people across ages. TCRdb recomputed calls from the 5' RACE reads with MiXCR, one row per CDR3 protein. Of about 1.7 million distinct CDR3 sequences in the sample, roughly 28% were seen once. Sequences were obtained from blood. The receptors shown here come from a woman aged 25 to 39 in good health. The conserved cysteine and the conserved F or W are not part of the CDR3 here. The order of the fields is clone size, V gene, D gene, J gene, CDR3 protein. D genes are given only for firm matches. The size field is filled for only some rows; it gives once, few, many or a size class.

few	TRBV3-1	-	TRBJ1-2	ASSQDSLTYGYT
-	TRBV6-5	-	TRBJ2-7	ASSPSGGGPYEQY
-	TRBV15	TRBD2	TRBJ2-3	ASQARENTDTQY
-	TRBV5-5	-	-	ASSNGLHLAKNIQY
few	TRBV24-1	TRBD1	TRBJ1-2	ATSDGGQGNYGYT
-	TRBV20-1	-	TRBJ1-5	SAGVGGGNQPQH
-	TRBV3-1	-	TRBJ1-2	ASSQSRVRVSTSSGYT
-	TRBV9	-	TRBJ2-1	ASSVDNRVTYNEQF
few	TRBV5-4	-	TRBJ2-3	ASSLEGSGTQY
-	TRBV7-6	-	TRBJ1-5	ASSPDSVRPQH
few	TRBV15	-	TRBJ1-2	ATSRTHGLAGGYT
few	TRBV5-1	-	TRBJ2-3	ASSADPAGTQY